A single sample gave rise to the 23 T cell receptor beta chains below, sequenced in a study of T cell responses to AZD1222 COVID-19 vaccine. Assay used: immunoSEQ multiplex PCR; TCRdb lists only in-frame clones, some missing. The sample holds fewer than 120,000 clones, about nine tenths seen once. The sample in question was peripheral blood, obtained 28 days after the second AZD1222 dose. Every receptor here comes from an adult who received the AZD1222 COVID-19 vaccine.

The chain has TRBV9 and TRBJ2-5; the D is unclear. The CDR3 extends over 15 amino acids. The germline gives CDR1 SGDLS, CDR2 YYNGEE. The ends were cut back, 4 bases at V and 1 base at J, with 14 bases in the middle. CDR3 protein: CASSPLAEGQETQYF. Here the CDR3 DNA reads TGTGCCAGCAGCCCCCTGGCAGAAGGCCAAGAGACCCAGTACTTC. Using reference TRBV9 and TRBJ2-5 for the parts outside the CDR3, the full variable domain is DSGVTQTPKHLITATGQRVTLRCSPRSGDLSVYWYQQSLDQGLQFLIQYYNGEERAKGNILERFSAQQFPDLHSELNLSSLELGDSALYFCASSPLAEGQETQYFGPGTRLLVL.

The chain carries TRBV9 and TRBJ2-2; 9 bases are a match to TRBD1. Germline CDR1 and CDR2: SGDLS and YYNGEE. The CDR3 length is 13 residues. The V gene end was trimmed by 4 bases and the J gene end by 9 bases; junction bases not matched to a gene: 4. The CDR3 DNA reads as TGTGCCAGCAGCAATACAGGGGGCCGGGAGCTGTTTTTT. This translates into CASSNTGGRELFF.

This clone was counted once. At the DNA level, this CDR3 is encoded by other sequences in the same sample as well. The chain is built from TRBV6-2 or TRBV6-3 and TRBJ1-5; D is ambiguous. The V gene lost 2 bases and the J gene lost 5 bases, with 10 bases spanning the gap. This CDR3 contains 14 residues. The germline CDR1 and CDR2 sequences are MNHEY and SVGEGT. The CDR3 reads CASSYVNTDQPQHF. The CDR3 DNA follows: TGTGCCAGCAGTTACGTGAACACTGATCAGCCCCAGCATTTT.

The CDR3: CASSSGGESTDTQYF. DNA for the CDR3: TGTGCCAGCAGCAGCGGGGGGGAAAGCACAGATACGCAGTATTTT. The chain links TRBV7-2 to TRBJ2-3, with 10 nucleotides matching TRBD2. CDR3 size: 15 residues. CDR1 and CDR2 (germline): SGHTA, FQGNSA. The V gene end was trimmed by 5 bases and the J gene end by 0 bases; junction bases not matched to a gene: 2.

V and J are TRBV3-1 (or the pseudogene TRBV3-2) and TRBJ2-2; weak D call: TRBD1 (6 bases). The CDR3 covers 14 residues. Germline assignment: CDR1 LGHDT and CDR2 YNNKEL (reference sequence). The V gene lost 6 bases and the J gene lost 0 bases, with 8 bases spanning the gap. The CDR3 DNA reads as TGTGCCAGCAGTAGGACAGCGAACACCGGGGAGCTGTTTTTT. This translates into CASSRTANTGELFF.

The CDR3 bases are TGCGCCAGCAGCATAGGGACAGGGTGGGGCTACACCTTC. Translating gives CASSIGTGWGYTF. The chain is built from TRBV5-1 and TRBJ1-2; 9 positions agree with TRBD1. The junction had 6 bases not matched to a gene; V was cut back by 4 bases and J by 8 bases. The germline V gene encodes CDR1 SGHRS and CDR2 YFSETQ. The CDR3 is 13 amino acids. The entire variable domain, with the rest obtained from reference TRBV5-1 and TRBJ1-2, is as follows: KAGVTQTPRYLIKTRGQQVTLSCSPISGHRSVSWYQQTPGQGLQFLFEYFSETQRNKGNFPGRFSGRQFSNSRSEMNVSTLELGDSALYLCASSIGTGWGYTFGSGTRLTVV.

The chain couples TRBV6-5 to TRBJ2-5, with TRBD2 matching over 7 bases. Germline assignment: CDR1 MNHEY and CDR2 SVGAGI. Losses at the gene ends were 6 bases for V and 3 bases for J; bases not matched to a gene: 4. The CDR3 has 13 residues. Here the CDR3 reads CASRVSGEETQYF. The CDR3, as DNA: TGTGCCAGCAGAGTGAGCGGGGAAGAGACCCAGTACTTC.

V and J are TRBV19 and TRBJ2-7, with a tentative D call TRBD1 (5 bases). Germline loops: CDR1 LNHDA, CDR2 SQIVND (reference sequence). Trimming pared 5 bases from V and 4 bases from J, leaving 12 bases between. This CDR3 comprises 13 residues. The CDR3 region is CASSPDNRYEQYF. Here the CDR3 DNA reads TGTGCCAGTAGTCCGGACAATCGATACGAGCAGTACTTC.

The V and J genes are TRBV7-9 and TRBJ1-5; possible D gene TRBD1, 6 bases. Germline CDR1 SEHNR, CDR2 FQNEAQ (reference sequence). This CDR3 has 13 residues. V lost 5 bases and J 5 bases, leaving 10 bases between the germline ends. The CDR3 DNA reads as TGTGCCAGCAGCGCGGACAGTTATCAGCCCCAGCATTTT. Protein product: CASSADSYQPQHF.

The rearrangement uses TRBV6-5 and TRBJ2-3; D is unresolved. Germline lookup yields CDR1 MNHEY and CDR2 SVGAGI. Trimming cost V 2 bases and J 2 bases, with 11 bases left between them. This CDR3 has 15 residues. CDR3 sequence reads: CASSYHSGPTDTQYF. CDR3 coding DNA: TGTGCCAGCAGTTACCACAGTGGTCCCACAGATACGCAGTATTTT.

The chain recombines TRBV28 with TRBJ2-5, with 10 bases matching TRBD2. The CDR3 has 16 amino acids. V gave up 7 bases and J gave up 2 bases; unmatched junction bases: 10. Germline CDR1 and CDR2: MDHEN and SYDVKM. Here the CDR3 reads CASTSREAGGQETQYF. DNA for the CDR3: TGTGCCAGCACCTCGCGGGAAGCGGGGGGGCAAGAGACCCAGTACTTC. The full variable domain, its missing parts supplied by reference TRBV28 and TRBJ2-5, is DVKVTQSSRYLVKRTGEKVFLECVQDMDHENMFWYRQDPGLGLRLIYFSYDVKMKEKGDIPEGYSVSREKKERFSLILESASTNQTSMYLCASTSREAGGQETQYFGPGTRLLVL.

As DNA, the CDR3 is TGTGCCAGCAGCTTCAACAGCTATGGCTACACCTTC. Translated: CASSFNSYGYTF. The rearrangement joins TRBV7-8 to TRBJ1-2; D gene uncertain. The length of the CDR3 is 12 residues. Trimming took 3 bases from V and 4 from J, leaving 6 bases between them. Germline CDR1 and CDR2: SGHVS and FQNEAQ.

The sample holds a few counts of this clone. The rearrangement joins TRBV6-2 or TRBV6-3 to TRBJ2-6, with unresolved D. Between the trimmed V and J ends, which lost 4 bases and 0 bases, there was a span of 13 bases. The CDR3 contains 17 residues. Germline values: CDR1 MNHEY, CDR2 SVGEGT. CDR3 sequence reads: CASSSPGRSSGANVLTF. The CDR3 DNA is TGTGCCAGCAGTTCCCCAGGCCGGAGCTCTGGGGCCAACGTCCTGACTTTC.

The sample holds one count of this clone. This chain connects TRBV7-2 to TRBJ2-2; 15 nucleotides line up with TRBD2. Per germline, CDR1 SGHTA and CDR2 FQGNSA. The ends lost 4 bases at V and 6 bases at J; junction bases unmatched: 3. The CDR3 totals 16 residues. CDR3 amino acids: CASSWTSGGAPGELFF. The CDR3, as DNA: TGTGCCAGCAGCTGGACTAGCGGGGGGGCCCCCGGGGAGCTGTTTTTT. The full variable domain, completed using reference TRBV7-2 and TRBJ2-2, is GAGVSQSPSNKVTEKGKDVELRCDPISGHTALYWYRQSLGQGLEFLIYFQGNSAPDKSGLPSDRFSAERTGGSVSTLTIQRTQQEDSAVYLCASSWTSGGAPGELFFGEGSRLTVL.

The chain carries TRBV19 and TRBJ1-4, with TRBD1 identical over 9 bases. J gave up 5 bases and V 6 bases, and 4 bases lay outside the gene matches. This CDR3 contains 14 residues. Germline V lookup: CDR1 LNHDA, CDR2 SQIVND (reference sequence). The CDR3 region is CASSRTGDNEKLFF. The DNA of the CDR3 is TGTGCCAGTAGCCGGACAGGGGACAATGAAAAACTGTTTTTT.

The chain employs TRBV6-5 and TRBJ1-5; D call uncertain. The CDR3 loop spans 14 amino acids. V lost 10 bases, J lost 1 base, and 14 bases lay in between. CDR1 and CDR2 from the germline V gene are MNHEY and SVGAGI. The CDR3 region has the DNA TGTGCCACGACGGGCCCATGGAGCAATCAGCCCCAGCATTTT. Translation gives CATTGPWSNQPQHF.

The chain employs TRBV27 and TRBJ1-2; 8 bases map to TRBD1. Germline loops: CDR1 MNHEY, CDR2 SMNVEV (reference sequence). The CDR3 runs to 15 residues. Trimming at V came to 5 bases and at J to 0 bases, leaving 5 bases not matched to a gene. This CDR3 is CASSKGQATNYGYTF. Here the CDR3 DNA reads TGTGCCAGCAGTAAGGGACAGGCCACTAACTATGGCTACACCTTC.

The V and J genes are TRBV6-2 or TRBV6-3 and TRBJ2-2; D call uncertain. Trimming took 1 base from V and 10 from J, leaving 13 bases between them. CDR1 is MNHEY, CDR2 SVGEGT, per germline. The CDR3 length is 14 residues. CDR3 loop: CASSYFGEGAELFF. The CDR3 DNA sequence: TGTGCCAGCAGTTACTTTGGGGAAGGAGCGGAGCTGTTTTTT.

The chain has TRBV9 and TRBJ1-4; 8 positions agree with TRBD1. The CDR3 spans 17 residues. Germline V gene lookup returns CDR1 SGDLS and CDR2 YYNGEE. The junction had 11 bases not matched to a gene; V was cut back by 4 bases and J by 3 bases. Here the CDR3 DNA reads TGTGCCAGCAGCCCCCGACCCGACAGGGGAGCTAATGAAAAACTGTTTTTT. Translating it yields CASSPRPDRGANEKLFF.

V gene TRBV12-2 combines with J gene TRBJ1-2. TRBV12-2 constitutes a pseudogene. The CDR3 covers 15 residues. The CDR3 is CASRLAPEENYGYTF. CDR3 nucleotides: TGTGCAAGTCGCTTAGCGCCCGAGGAGAACTATGGCTACACCTTC.

CDR3 sequence (DNA): TGTGCCAGCAGCCCACGTTCGCTCTCTGGGGCCAACGTCCTGACTTTC. It codes for CASSPRSLSGANVLTF. The rearrangement uses TRBV9 and TRBJ2-6; the D is unclear. The length of the CDR3 is 16 residues. Per germline, CDR1 SGDLS and CDR2 YYNGEE. The germline V and J ends were trimmed by 4 bases and 0 bases, with 11 bases remaining between them.

The chain uses TRBV4-3 and TRBJ2-1; 7 nucleotides align to TRBD2. V lost 0 bases and J lost 5; bases outside the gene matches: 7. Germline V gene data show CDR1 as LGHNA and CDR2 as YSLEER. This CDR3 has 16 amino acids. CDR3 in DNA: TGCGCCAGCAGCCAAGAGGTGGGACTACCTAACAATGAGCAGTTCTTC. It codes for CASSQEVGLPNNEQFF.

CDR3 sequence reads: CASSQESAVADGTQYF. The CDR3 coding sequence is TGCGCCAGCAGCCAAGAATCGGCGGTCGCAGATGGTACGCAGTATTTT. This rearrangement joins TRBV4-1 to TRBJ2-3, with no clear D. V lost 0 bases, J lost 8 bases, and 18 bases lay in between. Per germline, CDR1 MGHRA and CDR2 YSYEKL. This CDR3 is built from 16 residues.